Listed below are T cell receptor beta chains from one sample, sequenced in a study of T-cell memory formation after mild COVID-19. TCRdb re-analysed the 5' RACE reads in MiXCR, keeping a single row per CDR3 protein. The data hold approximately 450,000 distinct CDR3 sequences, with over 15% observed a single time. Sequenced: PBMCs or a T cell subset sorted from them (not recorded which). The receptors come from an adult woman who had mild COVID-19 (a few samples of this study predate the infection). Cell type and time point are not known. Each CDR3 is given with its conserved first and last residue. D genes are given only for firm matches. A row's size may be missing; if present it is once, few, many or a size class.

TRBJ2-1 | - | few | TRBV7-2 | CASSLGVSIGNEQFF | TGTGCCAGCAGCTTAGGTGTTTCGATCGGGAATGAGCAGTTCTTC
TRBJ2-1 | TRBD2 | - | TRBV20-1 | CSAILLAGTNEQFF | TGCAGTGCTATACTACTAGCGGGAACGAATGAGCAGTTCTTC
TRBJ2-1 | - | - | TRBV11-2 | CASSSLGGDTVRF | TGTGCCAGCAGCTCCCTGGGCGGAGACACCGTGCGCTTC
TRBJ2-7 | - | few | TRBV7-8 | CASSLELTSLYEQYF | TGTGCCAGCAGCTTGGAATTGACGTCGCTCTACGAGCAGTACTTC
TRBJ2-1 | - | - | TRBV12-3/TRBV12-4 | CASSLAPGTSQFF | TGTGCCAGCAGTTTAGCCCCAGGGACCTCCCAGTTCTTC
TRBJ1-6 | TRBD1 | few | TRBV28 | CASSLLGTGARSPLHF | TGTGCCAGCAGTCTACTAGGGACAGGGGCCAGGTCACCCCTCCACTTT
TRBJ1-5 | - | - | TRBV24-1 | CATSDFLGGRPQHF | TGTGCCACCAGTGATTTCTTAGGGGGGCGGCCCCAGCATTTT
TRBJ2-1 | TRBD1 | - | TRBV15 | CATSGNRGGEQFF | TGTGCCACCAGCGGAAACAGGGGCGGTGAGCAGTTCTTC
TRBJ2-2 | - | few | TRBV6-5 | CASQPGDGIGELFF | TGTGCCAGCCAACCGGGAGATGGAATCGGGGAGCTGTTTTTT
TRBJ2-7 | TRBD2 | - | TRBV7-6 | CASSPVTSGSYEQYF | TGTGCCAGCAGCCCTGTGACTAGCGGGAGCTACGAGCAGTACTTC
TRBJ1-6 | - | - | TRBV5-4 | CASSLGARKSSYNSPLHF | TGTGCCAGCAGCTTGGGGGCCCGAAAAAGCTCCTATAATTCACCCCTCCACTTT
TRBJ2-7 | TRBD1 | - | TRBV4-1 | CASSQTGQGFPSYEQYF | TGCGCCAGCAGCCAGACGGGACAGGGATTTCCCTCCTACGAGCAGTACTTC
TRBJ2-7 | TRBD1 | - | TRBV29-1 | CSAWDRDYEQYF | TGCAGCGCTTGGGACAGGGACTACGAGCAGTACTTC
TRBJ1-5 | - | - | TRBV20-1 | CSARVYGGHQPQHF | TGCAGTGCTAGAGTATATGGGGGACACCAGCCCCAGCATTTT
TRBJ1-6 | - | - | TRBV5-4 | CASSLGDLSGSPLHF | TGTGCCAGCAGCTTGGGGGACTTATCGGGCTCACCCCTCCACTTT
TRBJ2-1 | - | - | TRBV12-3/TRBV12-4 | CASSLPGEQFF | TGTGCCAGCAGTTTACCGGGCGAGCAGTTCTTC
TRBJ2-3 | - | once | TRBV24-1 | CATSDPRRVGQYF | TGTGCCACCAGTGATCCAAGGAGGGTCGGGCAGTATTTT
TRBJ2-5 | TRBD1 | - | TRBV20-1 | CSAASRDREETQYF | TGCAGTGCTGCCTCCCGGGACAGAGAAGAGACCCAGTACTTC
TRBJ2-3 | - | many | TRBV7-9 | CASSSTADTQYF | TGTGCCAGCAGCTCGACTGCGGATACGCAGTATTTT
TRBJ1-5 | - | - | TRBV2 | CASSETHNQPQHF | TGTGCCAGCAGTGAAACCCACAATCAGCCCCAGCATTTT
TRBJ1-1 | - | few | TRBV27 | CASRPGLNTEAFF | TGTGCCAGCAGGCCAGGACTGAACACTGAAGCTTTCTTT
TRBJ1-4 | - | few | TRBV12-3/TRBV12-4 | CASSFLGGENEKLFF | TGTGCCAGCAGTTTTTTAGGAGGGGAAAATGAAAAACTGTTTTTT
TRBJ1-5 | - | - | TRBV7-9 | CASSGGGQRQPQHF | TGTGCCAGCAGCGGCGGGGGGCAGCGTCAGCCCCAGCATTTT
TRBJ2-1 | TRBD1 | - | TRBV19 | CASSIDHRGMGNEQFF | TGTGCCAGTAGTATAGACCACAGGGGAATGGGGAATGAGCAGTTCTTC
TRBJ2-2 | TRBD1 | many | TRBV5-1 | CASSPRGPVTGELFF | TGCGCCAGCAGCCCTAGGGGGCCGGTCACCGGGGAGCTGTTTTTT
TRBJ2-2 | - | few | TRBV30 | CAWRFGRVTNTGELFF | TGTGCCTGGCGTTTCGGCAGGGTAACGAACACCGGGGAGCTGTTTTTT
TRBJ1-1 | - | - | TRBV5-1 | CASSLVIGVATEAFF | TGCGCCAGCAGCTTGGTTATAGGGGTGGCCACTGAAGCTTTCTTT
TRBJ2-5 | - | many | TRBV7-2 | CASSFGLLETQYF | TGTGCCAGCAGCTTTGGACTTCTAGAGACCCAGTACTTC
TRBJ1-1 | - | - | TRBV7-8 | CASSQGRGVEAFF | TGTGCCAGCAGCCAAGGCCGGGGGGTTGAAGCTTTCTTT
TRBJ1-2 | TRBD1 | - | TRBV7-2 | CASSPGQGAGYGYTF | TGTGCCAGCAGCCCGGGACAGGGGGCAGGGTATGGCTACACCTTC
TRBJ1-6 | - | few | TRBV6-5 | CASSYSMFSTGPQALHF | TGTGCCAGCAGTTACTCGATGTTCTCTACCGGGCCTCAGGCCCTCCACTTT
TRBJ2-3 | - | - | TRBV11-1 | CASSLRRDRPPGDTQYF | TGTGCCAGCAGCTTAAGGAGGGACCGACCGCCCGGAGATACGCAGTATTTT
TRBJ2-3 | - | few | TRBV12-3/TRBV12-4 | CASRPASGDTQYF | TGTGCCAGCAGGCCCGCAAGTGGAGATACGCAGTATTTT
TRBJ2-1 | TRBD2 | - | TRBV12-3/TRBV12-4 | CASSYSLLAGGLNEQFF | TGTGCCAGCAGTTACAGCCTACTAGCGGGAGGGCTAAATGAGCAGTTCTTC
TRBJ2-3 | - | few | TRBV5-1 | CASSFSVPTDTQYF | TGCGCCAGCAGCTTCTCCGTCCCCACAGATACGCAGTATTTT
TRBJ2-7 | - | - | TRBV11-2 | CASSWVGEQYF | TGTGCCAGCAGCTGGGTGGGGGAGCAGTACTTC
TRBJ2-1 | - | - | TRBV24-1 | CATSDPGSRGNEQFF | TGTGCCACCAGTGATCCAGGGAGTCGCGGCAATGAGCAGTTCTTC
TRBJ1-6 | TRBD1 | - | TRBV9 | CASSEGTGAYNSPLHF | TGTGCCAGCAGCGAGGGGACAGGGGCCTATAATTCACCCCTCCACTTT
TRBJ1-6 | - | few | TRBV30 | CAWSPGGSPLHF | TGTGCCTGGAGCCCCGGGGGTTCACCCCTCCACTTT
TRBJ2-3 | TRBD2 | - | TRBV3-1 | CASSQDREGLAGHF | TGTGCCAGCAGCCAAGATCGGGAGGGACTAGCGGGCCATTTT
TRBJ2-5 | - | few | TRBV29-1 | CSVVYERTQYF | TGCAGCGTTGTATACGAGCGGACCCAGTACTTC
TRBJ2-1 | TRBD1 | - | TRBV5-1 | CASSLQGARKYEQFF | TGCGCCAGCAGCTTGCAGGGGGCGCGTAAATATGAGCAGTTCTTC
TRBJ2-3 | TRBD2 | - | TRBV6-5 | CASSYSSGAGADTQYF | TGTGCCAGCAGTTACTCGAGCGGAGCGGGGGCAGATACGCAGTATTTT
TRBJ2-1 | - | few | TRBV5-1 | CASSLVGGIPYNEQFF | TGCGCCAGCAGCTTGGTGGGCGGGATACCCTACAATGAGCAGTTCTTC
TRBJ1-2 | - | - | TRBV14 | CASSLGLRRGYTF | TGTGCCAGCAGCCTCGGCCTTAGAAGAGGCTACACCTTC
TRBJ2-1 | - | - | TRBV14 | CASSPRLADEQFF | TGTGCCAGCAGCCCCCGGTTAGCCGATGAGCAGTTCTTC
TRBJ2-5 | - | few | TRBV12-3/TRBV12-4 | CASSGREETQYF | TGTGCCAGCAGTGGGCGGGAAGAGACCCAGTACTTC
TRBJ2-7 | TRBD2 | - | TRBV10-2 | CASSVRLADYEQYF | TGCGCCAGCAGTGTTCGACTAGCAGATTACGAGCAGTACTTC
TRBJ2-6 | TRBD1 | - | TRBV15 | CATSGEGGMGANVLTF | TGTGCCACCAGCGGAGAAGGGGGCATGGGGGCCAACGTCCTGACTTTC
TRBJ1-2 | TRBD1 | many | TRBV18 | CASSPDRGGYGYTF | TGTGCCAGCTCCCCTGACAGGGGAGGCTATGGCTACACCTTC
TRBJ1-4 | - | - | TRBV6-6 | CASAERQGKLFF | TGTGCCAGCGCGGAACGGCAGGGAAAACTGTTTTTT
TRBJ2-7 | - | - | TRBV15 | CATSSWRGEQYF | TGTGCCACCAGCAGCTGGAGAGGGGAGCAGTACTTC
TRBJ2-3 | - | - | TRBV7-6 | CASSLGGTENTDTQYF | TGTGCCAGCAGCTTAGGCGGGACAGAGAACACAGATACGCAGTATTTT
TRBJ2-1 | TRBD2 | - | TRBV29-1 | CSVETSGNYEQFF | TGCAGCGTTGAGACTAGCGGGAACTATGAGCAGTTCTTC
TRBJ2-2 | - | once | TRBV18 | CASSLGTPNTGELFF | TGTGCCAGCTCACTAGGGACCCCGAACACCGGGGAGCTGTTTTTT